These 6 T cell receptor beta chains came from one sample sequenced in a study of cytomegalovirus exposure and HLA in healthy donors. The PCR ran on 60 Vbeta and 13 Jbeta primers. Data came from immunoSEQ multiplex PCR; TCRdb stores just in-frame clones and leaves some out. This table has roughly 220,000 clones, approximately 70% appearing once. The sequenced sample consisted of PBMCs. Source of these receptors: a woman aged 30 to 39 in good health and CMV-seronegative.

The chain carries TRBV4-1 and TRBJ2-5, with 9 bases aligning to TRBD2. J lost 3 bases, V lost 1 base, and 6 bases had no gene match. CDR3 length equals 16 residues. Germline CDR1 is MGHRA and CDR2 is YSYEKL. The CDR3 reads CASSQASSGVKETQYF. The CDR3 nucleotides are TGCGCCAGCAGCCAAGCCTCTAGCGGGGTTAAAGAGACCCAGTACTTC.

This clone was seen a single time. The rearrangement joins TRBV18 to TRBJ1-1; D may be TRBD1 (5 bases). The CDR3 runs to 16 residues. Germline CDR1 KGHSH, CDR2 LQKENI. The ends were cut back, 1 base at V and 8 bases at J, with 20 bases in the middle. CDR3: CASSPQKWGTGPEAFF. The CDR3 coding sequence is TGTGCCAGCTCACCACAGAAATGGGGAACAGGACCCGAAGCTTTCTTT.

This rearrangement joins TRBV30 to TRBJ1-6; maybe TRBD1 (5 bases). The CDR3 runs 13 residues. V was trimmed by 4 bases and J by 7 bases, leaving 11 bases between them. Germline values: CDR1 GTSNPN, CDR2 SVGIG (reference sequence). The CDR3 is CAWKGQGNSPLHF. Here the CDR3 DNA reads TGTGCCTGGAAAGGTCAGGGCAATTCACCCCTCCACTTT.

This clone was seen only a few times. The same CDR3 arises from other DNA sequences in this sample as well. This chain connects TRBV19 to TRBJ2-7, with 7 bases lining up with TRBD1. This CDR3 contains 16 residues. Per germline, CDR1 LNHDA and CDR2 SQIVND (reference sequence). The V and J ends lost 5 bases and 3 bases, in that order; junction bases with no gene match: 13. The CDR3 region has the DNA TGTGCCAGTAGTTACATTTCCAGGGGGAACATCTACGAGCAGTACTTC. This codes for CASSYISRGNIYEQYF.

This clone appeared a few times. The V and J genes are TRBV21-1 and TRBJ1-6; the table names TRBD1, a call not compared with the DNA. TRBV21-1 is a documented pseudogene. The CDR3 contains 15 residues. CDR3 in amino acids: CASSKHTGSNSPLHF. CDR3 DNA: TGTGCCAGCAGCAAACACACAGGTAGTAATTCACCCCTCCACTTT.

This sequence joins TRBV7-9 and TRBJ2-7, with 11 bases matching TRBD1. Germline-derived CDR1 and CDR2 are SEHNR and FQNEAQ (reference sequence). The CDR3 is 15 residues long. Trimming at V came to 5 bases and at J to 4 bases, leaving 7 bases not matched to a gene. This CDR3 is CASSDPGQGVYEQYF. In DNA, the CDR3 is TGTGCCAGCAGCGATCCGGGACAGGGGGTATACGAGCAGTACTTC.